One sample yielded the 17 T cell receptor beta chains listed below, sequenced in a study of PD-1 blockade in classical Hodgkin lymphoma. Each patient relapsed following autologous stem cell transplantation, and prior brentuximab vedotin exposure differed. Investigators isolated CD4+ T cells from thawed PBMCs through magnetic negative selection. Produced via immunoSEQ multiplex PCR; TCRdb's table is partial and in-frame only. The sample consists of some 2,400 clones, 80% to 90% of them appearing once. The material was CD4+ T cells from blood, obtained at baseline. These receptor sequences come from a human donor with classical Hodgkin lymphoma.

CDR3 sequence (DNA): TGTGCCTGGAGTGTACTAGGTAGCAATCAGCCCCAGCATTTT. This codes for CAWSVLGSNQPQHF. V is TRBV30 and J is TRBJ1-5; D gene ambiguous. The length of the CDR3 is 14 residues. Germline V gene data show CDR1 as GTSNPN and CDR2 as SVGIG (reference sequence). Trimming left V 0 bases short and J 0 bases short, with 6 bases between. The full variable domain, with the rest looked up from reference TRBV30 and TRBJ1-5, is SQTIHQWPATLVQPVGSPLSLECTVEGTSNPNLYWYRQAAGRGLQLLFYSVGIGQISSEVPQNLSASRPQDRQFILSSKKLLLSDSGFYLCAWSVLGSNQPQHFGDGTRLSIL.

V is TRBV4-2 and J is TRBJ2-7, with D possibly TRBD2 on 5 matching bases. Trimming cost V 1 base and J 3 bases, with 13 bases left between them. Germline CDR1 LGHNA, CDR2 YNFKEQ. CDR3 size: 15 residues. The CDR3 nucleotides read TGTGCCAGCAGCCAAGGGGAGCGCCGGGTCTACGAGCAGTACTTC. Translation gives CASSQGERRVYEQYF.

The CDR3 region is CAWSVNRQNEQFF. CDR3 coding DNA: TGTGCCTGGAGTGTAAACCGGCAGAATGAGCAGTTCTTC. V and J are TRBV30 and TRBJ2-1, with D uncertain. Trimming left V 0 bases short and J 7 bases short, with 10 bases between. Per the germline V gene, CDR1 is GTSNPN and CDR2 is SVGIG (reference sequence). This CDR3 region has 13 residues.

The V call is TRBV27, the J call TRBJ1-3; D is possibly TRBD1 (5 bases). From germline, CDR1 is MNHEY and CDR2 SMNVEV (reference sequence). The V end lost 6 bases, the J end lost 4 bases, and 19 bases lay between the germline ends. The CDR3 contains 16 residues. In nucleotides, the CDR3 is TGTGCCAGCAGCGCAGAGGGGCTAGTTTTGGGAAACACCATATATTTT. Encoded protein: CASSAEGLVLGNTIYF.

The gene calls are TRBV7-2 and TRBJ1-3, with 9 positions matching TRBD1. This CDR3 spans 15 amino acids. The V gene's germline CDR1 is SGHTA and CDR2 FQGNSA. Losses at the gene ends were 6 bases for V and 7 bases for J; bases not matched to a gene: 10. The CDR3 bases are TGTGCCAGCAGTCTGACCACAGGGGGCAAGAACACCATATATTTT. Translating it yields CASSLTTGGKNTIYF.

CDR3 sequence: CAWTGTLITDTQYF. CDR3 DNA: TGTGCCTGGACCGGGACACTTATCACAGATACGCAGTATTTT. The rearrangement links TRBV30 to TRBJ2-3; D is perhaps TRBD1 (6 bases). The V end was cut by 4 bases, the J end by 2 bases, with 13 bases between. From germline, CDR1 is GTSNPN and CDR2 SVGIG (reference sequence). This CDR3 region has 14 residues.

This clone was observed a few times. This chain links TRBV19 with TRBJ1-5; D unresolved. Trimming took 0 bases from V and 6 from J, leaving 9 bases between them. The CDR3 contains 14 residues. Germline V gene sequence: CDR1 LNHDA, CDR2 SQIVND (reference sequence). CDR3 coding DNA: TGTGCCAGTAGTATAGATACTTGGAGTCAGCCCCAGCATTTT. Translated: CASSIDTWSQPQHF. Based on the CDR3 plus reference TRBV19 and TRBJ1-5, the full variable domain is DGGITQSPKYLFRKEGQNVTLSCEQNLNHDAMYWYRQDPGQGLRLIYYSQIVNDFQKGDIAEGYSVSREKKESFPLTVTSAQKNPTAFYLCASSIDTWSQPQHFGDGTRLSIL.

The chain links TRBV10-3 to TRBJ2-5; TRBD1 is a possible D gene (6 bases). The CDR3 has 14 amino acids. Trimming cost V 0 bases and J 3 bases, with 8 bases left between them. The germline CDR1 and CDR2 sequences are ENHRY and SYGVKD. The CDR3 reads CAISESTGKETQYF. The CDR3 DNA sequence: TGTGCCATCAGTGAGTCCACAGGGAAAGAGACCCAGTACTTC.

This clone has just a few counts. The gene calls are TRBV27 and TRBJ1-6, with D perhaps TRBD1 (5 bases). Germline assignment: CDR1 MNHEY and CDR2 SMNVEV (reference sequence). V dropped 10 bases and J dropped 10 bases, with 26 bases sitting between them. This CDR3 contains 16 residues. The CDR3 DNA follows: TGTGCCACCACAAAAACTCGGGACTCATCGGGCTCACCCCTCCACTTT. Its translation: CATTKTRDSSGSPLHF.

This chain connects TRBV21-1 to TRBJ2-1; TRBD2 reflects the table's D call only, with no check against the DNA. TRBV21-1 is classified as a pseudogene. This CDR3 has 19 amino acids. CDR3 coding DNA: TGTGCCAGCAGCAAAGGGAGGGTTATTGTCCCGCTTAACTACAATGAGCAGTTCTTC. Its translation is CASSKGRVIVPLNYNEQFF.

The chain couples TRBV30 to TRBJ1-1, with D perhaps matching TRBD1 (6 bases). Trimming took 2 bases from V and 7 from J, leaving 14 bases between them. CDR3 length equals 13 residues. CDR1 and CDR2 from the germline V gene are GTSNPN and SVGIG (reference sequence). CDR3 protein: CAWSLDRFNEAFF. The DNA for the CDR3 is TGTGCCTGGAGTCTCGACAGGTTTAATGAAGCTTTCTTT.

V gene TRBV5-4 combines with J gene TRBJ2-5; D perhaps matches TRBD1 (6 bases). The CDR3 has 15 residues. Germline V gene lookup returns CDR1 SGHNT and CDR2 YYREEE (reference sequence). The V gene lost 4 bases and the J gene lost 5 bases, with 18 bases spanning the gap. CDR3 DNA sequence: TGTGCCAGCAGCCTACCACAGGGTGGGGGTGAGACCCAGTACTTC. It encodes CASSLPQGGGETQYF.

This chain links TRBV11-2 with TRBJ2-4, with D tentatively TRBD1 (6 bases). V lost 0 bases to trimming and J lost 8 bases, with 8 bases between them. The CDR3 loop spans 13 amino acids. Germline V CDR1 and CDR2: SGHAT, FQNNGV. CDR3 amino acids: CASSLEQGYIQYF. The CDR3 bases are TGTGCCAGCAGCTTAGAACAGGGATACATTCAGTACTTC.

This clone was seen once. J is TRBJ2-7 and V is TRBV18, with D perhaps TRBD1 (5 bases). The germline CDR1 and CDR2 sequences are KGHSH and LQKENI. The CDR3 runs 13 residues. Trimming cost V 1 base and J 6 bases, with 10 bases left between them. DNA of the CDR3: TGTGCCAGCTCACCACAGGGGTTGGGCGAGCAGTACTTC. Protein: CASSPQGLGEQYF.

J is TRBJ2-3 and V is TRBV18; 9 bases fit TRBD2. V dropped 2 bases and J dropped 5; count of bases not matched to a gene: 11. This CDR3 is built from 17 residues. CDR1 and CDR2 from the germline V gene are KGHSH and LQKENI. CDR3 amino acids: CASSPVAGANMGDTQYF. CDR3 DNA: TGTGCCAGCTCACCAGTAGCGGGGGCTAATATGGGAGATACGCAGTATTTT.

Notes on this clone: A read error may account for a junction end that differs from germline. Other nucleotide sequences from this sample produce the same CDR3. The chain employs TRBV7-9 and TRBJ2-3; TRBD2 agrees at 10 bases. The V gene's germline CDR1 is SEHNR and CDR2 FQNEAQ (reference sequence). The CDR3 runs 15 residues. The CDR3 nucleotides are TGTGCCAGCAGCCTAGCGGGGGTGGCGACGGATACGCAGTATTTT. This codes for CASSLAGVATDTQYF.

The chain employs TRBV19 and TRBJ2-7; D is perhaps TRBD1 (5 bases). Trimming pared 6 bases from V and 0 bases from J, leaving 15 bases between. CDR1 is LNHDA, CDR2 SQIVND, per germline (reference sequence). The CDR3 covers 15 residues. In DNA form, the CDR3 reads TGTGCCAGTAGAAGGGCAGGGATGTTCTCCTACGAGCAGTACTTC. It encodes CASRRAGMFSYEQYF.